Shown below are 30 T cell receptor beta chains from a single sample sequenced in a study of shared clonotypes between healthy human individuals. TCRdb's copy holds only in-frame clones and misses some; the assay was immunoSEQ multiplex PCR. The sample yields 90,000 to 100,000 clones, roughly 50% seen once. Specimen: PBMCs. The receptors were gathered from a woman between 40 and 55 years old in good health. Some clones in this sample may be carry-over from other donors' samples.

This CDR3 reads CASSTTSGPYEQYF. The CDR3 coding sequence is TGCGCCAGCAGCACGACTAGCGGGCCATACGAGCAGTACTTC. This chain uses TRBV5-1 with TRBJ2-7; the match to TRBD2 covers 10 bases. The V and J ends lost 4 bases and 4 bases, in that order; junction bases with no gene match: 5. The CDR3 extends over 14 amino acids. Germline CDR1 is SGHRS and CDR2 is YFSETQ.

This clone was observed a few times. The gene calls are TRBV28 and TRBJ2-7; 12 bases match TRBD1. The ends lost 5 bases at V and 4 bases at J; junction bases unmatched: 6. The length of the CDR3 is 15 residues. Germline V gene sequence: CDR1 MDHEN, CDR2 SYDVKM. The CDR3 DNA reads as TGTGCCAGCAGTACCCCGGGACAGGGGGCTTACGAGCAGTACTTC. Encoded protein: CASSTPGQGAYEQYF.

The gene calls are TRBV5-4 and TRBJ1-2; D remains ambiguous. V dropped 0 bases and J dropped 1 base, with 10 bases sitting between them. The germline V gene encodes CDR1 SGHNT and CDR2 YYREEE (reference sequence). The CDR3 contains 15 residues. CDR3 nucleotides: TGTGCCAGCAGCTTGGTCCCAGAATATAACTATGGCTACACCTTC. Its translation: CASSLVPEYNYGYTF.

In the case of this clone: A much larger clone differs from this one at a single base, so this may be a read error. V and J are TRBV5-1 and TRBJ1-1; TRBD1 agrees at 7 bases. This CDR3 has 14 residues. The junction had 6 bases not matched to a gene; V was cut back by 4 bases and J by 3 bases. The germline CDR1 and CDR2 sequences are SGHRS and YFSETQ. CDR3 loop: CASSTGQSDTEAFF. The CDR3 DNA follows: TGCGCCAGCAGCACGGGACAGTCAGACACTGAAGCTTTCTTT.

Ten or more counts support this clone. J is TRBJ1-2 and V is TRBV7-2, with 8 positions matching TRBD1. Losses at the gene ends were 2 bases for V and 7 bases for J; bases not matched to a gene: 12. The CDR3 consists of 16 residues. Germline V gives CDR1 SGHTA, CDR2 FQGNSA. The CDR3 protein is CASSLIRGRMLSGYTF. DNA of the CDR3: TGTGCCAGCAGCTTAATCAGGGGGCGCATGCTAAGTGGCTACACCTTC.

V usage is TRBV6-1 and J usage is TRBJ1-4, with TRBD1 matching over 9 bases. The V segment lost 5 bases and the J segment 12 bases; nucleotides outside the gene matches: 1. Germline CDR1 is MNHNS and CDR2 is SASEGT. The CDR3 runs to 11 residues. The CDR3 DNA sequence: TGTGCCAGCAGTACAGGGGGCGAACTGTTTTTT. Translation: CASSTGGELFF.

The chain combines TRBV5-1 with TRBJ2-1; tentatively, D is TRBD1 (6 bases). Germline CDR1 SGHRS, CDR2 YFSETQ. This CDR3 has 13 residues. V lost 4 bases and J 8 bases, leaving 13 bases between the germline ends. CDR3 residues: CASSTGPGDEQFF. As DNA, the CDR3 is TGCGCCAGCAGCACGGGACCAGGGGATGAGCAGTTCTTC.

The chain links TRBV29-1 to TRBJ2-3, with 7 bases identical to TRBD1. This CDR3 contains 16 residues. Germline assignment: CDR1 SQVTM and CDR2 ANQGSEA. The V segment lost 0 bases and the J segment 2 bases; nucleotides outside the gene matches: 8. The CDR3, as DNA: TGCAGCGTTGAAGATATTCGGGACAGTCCCACAGATACGCAGTATTTT. It specifies CSVEDIRDSPTDTQYF.

The J gene is TRBJ1-4, the V gene TRBV18; TRBD1 agrees at 7 bases. The V segment lost 2 bases and the J segment 7 bases; nucleotides outside the gene matches: 10. Germline-derived CDR1 and CDR2 are KGHSH and LQKENI. This CDR3 is 16 amino acids long. For the CDR3, the DNA is TGTGCCAGCTCACCATCAACAGGGGCGCGGGGTGAAAAACTGTTTTTT. This sequence encodes CASSPSTGARGEKLFF. Full variable domain (missing parts from reference TRBV18 and TRBJ1-4): NAGVMQNPRHLVRRRGQEARLRCSPMKGHSHVYWYRQLPEEGLKFMVYLQKENIIDESGMPKERFSAEFPKEGPSILRIQQVVRGDSAAYFCASSPSTGARGEKLFFGSGTQLSVL.

This clone was recorded many times. The gene calls are TRBV6-1 and TRBJ1-2, with D hard to call. This CDR3 comprises 12 residues. Trimming shortened V by 4 bases and J by 5 bases, and 8 bases separated the two germline ends. CDR1 is MNHNS and CDR2 is SASEGT in the germline V gene. DNA of the CDR3: TGTGCCAGCAGTGGGGCCTATTATGGCTACACCTTC. Translation gives CASSGAYYGYTF.

This chain uses TRBV4-1 with TRBJ2-5, with 15 bases identical to TRBD2. Trimming at V came to 4 bases and at J to 1 base, leaving 1 base not matched to a gene. The CDR3 loop spans 16 amino acids. Germline CDR1 MGHRA, CDR2 YSYEKL. CDR3 DNA sequence: TGCGCCAGCAGCCGGGGACTAGCGGGAGGCCAAGAGACCCAGTACTTC. Translating gives CASSRGLAGGQETQYF.

V usage is TRBV25-1 and J usage is TRBJ2-5; 11 bases agree with TRBD1. The CDR3 is 14 amino acids. Germline values: CDR1 MGHDK, CDR2 SYGVNS. V lost 6 bases and J lost 4; bases outside the gene matches: 4. This CDR3 is CASRRTGGIETQYF. CDR3 DNA: TGTGCCAGCAGAAGGACAGGGGGCATAGAGACCCAGTACTTC. The entire variable domain, with the rest obtained from reference TRBV25-1 and TRBJ2-5, is as follows: EADIYQTPRYLVIGTGKKITLECSQTMGHDKMYWYQQDPGMELHLIHYSYGVNSTEKGDLSSESTVSRIRTEHFPLTLESARPSHTSQYLCASRRTGGIETQYFGPGTRLLVL.

This chain connects TRBV4-3 to TRBJ1-2; D possibly corresponds to TRBD1 (6 bases). Trimming stripped 1 base from V and 7 bases from J, with 22 bases between. Germline V gene sequence: CDR1 LGHNA, CDR2 YSLEER. This CDR3 spans 17 amino acids. The CDR3 DNA follows: TGCGCCAGCAGCCAAGGTTCAGCCTGGGACACAGGGCCTGGCTACACCTTC. It encodes CASSQGSAWDTGPGYTF.

This clone is a singleton in its sample. The final CDR3 position lacks the conserved phenylalanine or tryptophan, pointing to a likely read error. V gene TRBV7-2 combines with J gene TRBJ2-7; TRBD2 matches 10 bases. Looked up from germline, CDR1 is SGHTA and CDR2 is FQGNSA. V lost 1 base and J lost 2; bases outside the gene matches: 2. The CDR3 contains 15 residues. This CDR3 is CASSLVAGGPYEQYL. DNA for the CDR3: TGTGCCAGCAGCTTAGTAGCGGGAGGACCCTACGAGCAGTACCTC.

V is TRBV7-3 and J is TRBJ2-1; TRBD2 aligns across 11 bases. From germline, CDR1 is SGHTA and CDR2 FQGTGA. This CDR3 has 15 residues. J was trimmed by 4 bases and V by 5 bases; bases with no gene match: 4. CDR3 sequence reads: CASSRLAGTYNEQFF. DNA of the CDR3: TGTGCCAGCAGCCGACTAGCGGGGACGTACAATGAGCAGTTCTTC.

The chain couples TRBV28 to TRBJ1-5; D gene ambiguous. The CDR3 spans 12 residues. Germline CDR1 is MDHEN and CDR2 is SYDVKM. V shed 6 bases and J shed 7 bases, with 10 bases lying between them. In DNA form, the CDR3 reads TGTGCCAGCAGGTCGGCGGGGCAGCCCCAGCATTTT. It encodes CASRSAGQPQHF.

A word on this clone: With only one base between it and a far larger clone, this is likely a read error. The genes are TRBV4-2 and TRBJ1-1, with D perhaps matching TRBD1 (6 bases). Germline CDR1 and CDR2: LGHNA and YNFKEQ. The CDR3 is 16 amino acids. V lost 5 bases and J lost 0, with 16 bases in between. CDR3 amino acids: CASSNPPTGLNTEAFF. The DNA for the CDR3 is TGTGCCAGCAGCAATCCTCCGACAGGTCTGAACACTGAAGCTTTCTTT.

This clone was detected only a few times. This sequence joins TRBV10-2 and TRBJ2-1; 10 positions agree with TRBD2. The J segment lost 5 bases and the V segment lost 11 bases, leaving 6 bases of the junction unmatched. This CDR3 has 13 residues. CDR1 is WSHSY, CDR2 SAAADI, per germline. In DNA, the CDR3 is TGCGCCGCGGCTAGCGGGAGTAACAATGAGCAGTTCTTC. This sequence encodes CAAASGSNNEQFF.

As concerns this clone: Given a much more abundant clone one base away, this may be a read error. The same CDR3 also results from other DNA sequences found in this sample. The chain carries TRBV6-6 and TRBJ2-7; 8 bases map to TRBD2. CDR1 is MNHNY, CDR2 SVGAGI, per germline (reference sequence). The CDR3 is 14 amino acids. CDR3 protein: CASSKPGLGREQYF. In DNA, the CDR3 is TGTGCCAGCAGTAAGCCGGGACTAGGTCGGGAGCAATACTTC.

Notes on this clone: Since a much larger clone is just one base distant, this may be a read error. Other DNA sequences in this sample translate to the same CDR3. This chain connects TRBV30 to TRBJ2-3, with D perhaps being TRBD1 or TRBD2 (5 bases each). The V end lost 3 bases, the J end lost 6 bases, and 13 bases lay between the germline ends. Germline CDR1 GTSNPN, CDR2 SVGIG (reference sequence). This CDR3 has 13 amino acids. Written as DNA, the CDR3 is TGTGCCTGGAGCCTACGGGGCGCGGATACGCAGTATTTT. Its translation is CAWSLRGADTQYF.

As regards this clone: A far larger clone is a single base away, which makes a read error likely. Other DNA sequences within the sample encode an identical CDR3. This sequence joins TRBV18 and TRBJ2-7, with D unresolved. The germline V gene encodes CDR1 KGHSH and CDR2 LQKENI. Trimming cost V 3 bases and J 0 bases, with 3 bases left between them. CDR3 length: 12 residues. CDR3 nucleotide sequence: TGTGCCAGCTCACCTGACTCCTACGAGCAGTACTTC. This gives the protein CASSPDSYEQYF.

Worth noting for this clone: A far more abundant clone sits one base away, making this likely a read error. This same CDR3 is encoded by further DNA sequences in the sample. The chain links TRBV5-1 to TRBJ1-1; D is unresolved. CDR1 SGHRS and CDR2 YFSETQ come from the germline V gene. This CDR3 has 13 residues. The CDR3 reads CASSLETNTEAFF. The DNA for the CDR3 is TGCGCCAGCAGCTTGGAGACGAACACCGAAGCTTTCTTT.

The V call is TRBV4-1, the J call TRBJ2-1, with 7 bases identical to TRBD2. After removal of 3 bases from V and 6 bases from J, the junction contained 8 bases not matched to a gene. This CDR3 is 15 amino acids long. Germline values: CDR1 MGHRA, CDR2 YSYEKL. The CDR3 protein is CASSHPGTTSNEQFF. The DNA of the CDR3 is TGCGCCAGCAGCCACCCCGGGACTACCTCCAATGAGCAGTTCTTC.

This clone was counted between two and nine times. The V and J genes are TRBV7-2 and TRBJ2-7; 13 nucleotides line up with TRBD2. Looked up from germline, CDR1 is SGHTA and CDR2 is FQGNSA. This CDR3 has 15 residues. V was clipped by 5 bases and J by 7 bases; unmatched bases: 8. The CDR3 coding sequence is TGTGCCAGCAGCGTATGGACTAGCGGGAGTAGGGAGCAGTACTTC. It translates to CASSVWTSGSREQYF.

For this clone: The junction departs from the called germline gene at one end, perhaps through a read error. The same CDR3 can be traced to other DNA sequences in this sample. This chain uses TRBV5-5 with TRBJ1-3; tentatively, D is TRBD1 (5 bases). The V gene's germline CDR1 is SGHKS and CDR2 YYEKEE (reference sequence). The CDR3 has 13 amino acids. CDR3 protein: CASSWGTRNTIYF. CDR3 DNA: TGTGCTAGCAGCTGGGGGACGAGAAACACCATATATTTT.

The chain is built from TRBV6-6 and TRBJ2-5; TRBD2 is a possible D gene (5 bases). Judging by the DNA end, TRBJ2-7 fits better; the J call may be wrong. From germline, CDR1 is MNHNY and CDR2 SVGAGI (reference sequence). The CDR3 consists of 14 residues. The CDR3 nucleotides are TGTGCCAGCACGGGGAGTGTTGTCCCCTACGAGCAGTACTTC. Its protein is CASTGSVVPYEQYF.

This clone was seen ten or more times. Other DNA sequences in this sample translate to the same CDR3. This chain connects TRBV19 to TRBJ2-7, with TRBD1 matching 7 bases. V shed 5 bases, J shed 0 bases, and the junction held 7 bases outside the gene matches. The germline V gene has CDR1 LNHDA and CDR2 SQIVND (reference sequence). This CDR3 is 15 amino acids long. The CDR3 spells CASSGIGTASYEQYF. The CDR3 DNA reads TGTGCCAGTAGTGGTATCGGGACAGCCTCCTACGAGCAGTACTTC.

The chain combines TRBV7-9 with TRBJ2-5; D unresolved. Trimming shortened V by 8 bases and J by 1 base, and 8 bases separated the two germline ends. Germline-derived CDR1 and CDR2 are SEHNR and FQNEAQ (reference sequence). The CDR3 is 12 amino acids. In nucleotides, the CDR3 is TGTGCCAGCGCCTGGTTCCAAGAGACCCAGTACTTC. Translated: CASAWFQETQYF.

In this sample, this clone turned up many times. The V and J genes are TRBV15 and TRBJ2-7; D perhaps matches TRBD1 (5 bases). The CDR3 is 16 residues long. CDR1 and CDR2 (germline): LNHNV, YYDKDF (reference sequence). V was shortened by 0 bases and J by 4 bases, with 16 bases between the two germline ends. CDR3 region: CATSRDRGASYYEQYF. In nucleotides, the CDR3 is TGTGCCACCAGCAGAGATCGTGGGGCTTCCTATTACGAGCAGTACTTC.

This clone was seen a handful of times. The rearrangement uses TRBV27 and TRBJ1-2; TRBD1 is a possible D gene (5 bases). The ends were cut back, 0 bases at V and 0 bases at J, with 8 bases in the middle. The CDR3 sequence is 15 residues long. The germline CDR1 and CDR2 sequences are MNHEY and SMNVEV (reference sequence). The chain's CDR3 is CASSLSWTTNYGYTF. The CDR3 nucleotides are TGTGCCAGCAGTTTATCGTGGACAACTAACTATGGCTACACCTTC.